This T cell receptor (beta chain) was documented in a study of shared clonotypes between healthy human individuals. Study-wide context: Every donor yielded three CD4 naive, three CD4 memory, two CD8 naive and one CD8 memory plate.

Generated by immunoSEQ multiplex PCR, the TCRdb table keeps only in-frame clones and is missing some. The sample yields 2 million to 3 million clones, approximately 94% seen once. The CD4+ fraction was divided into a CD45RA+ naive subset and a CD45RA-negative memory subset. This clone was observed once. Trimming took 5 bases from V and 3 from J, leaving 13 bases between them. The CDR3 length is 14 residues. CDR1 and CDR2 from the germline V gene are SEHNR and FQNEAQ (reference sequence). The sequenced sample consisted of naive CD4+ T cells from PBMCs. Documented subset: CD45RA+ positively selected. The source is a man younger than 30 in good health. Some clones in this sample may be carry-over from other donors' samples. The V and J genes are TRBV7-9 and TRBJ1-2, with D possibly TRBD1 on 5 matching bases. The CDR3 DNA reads TGTGCCAGCAGCCGCCAGGGAGGCGACTATGGCTACACCTTC. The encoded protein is CASSRQGGDYGYTF.